This TCR beta chain was sequenced in a study of shared clonotypes between healthy human individuals. Study findings and constraints: Rarefaction showed sorted-subset sequencing was incomplete despite large depth. When naive CD4 clonotypes were compared across a few donors, about 4.9% were shared.

Losses at the gene ends were 5 bases for V and 6 bases for J; bases not matched to a gene: 7. CDR1 SGHTA and CDR2 FQGNSA come from the germline V gene. The length of the CDR3 is 17 residues. Approximately 200 ng DNA, tens of thousands of T cell genomes, went into each sorted-subset replicate PCR. The method was immunoSEQ multiplex PCR; TCRdb's version includes in-frame clones alone and lacks a portion of them. Seen here are some 2,400,000 clones, approximately 95% observed once, and the top ten hold 0.1% to 0.15%. On this clone: Its matching antigen is unknown. The sample carries other DNA sequences with the same CDR3.

The split of CD4+ cells yielded CD45RA+ naive and CD45RA-negative memory subsets. The source is a man between 18 and 29 years old in good health. The chain has TRBV7-2 and TRBJ2-1; 16 bases are shared with TRBD2. The sample consisted of naive CD4+ T cells sorted from blood. Subset meaning: CD45RA+ positively selected. For the CDR3, the DNA is TGTGCCAGCAGCCCCCCGGGACTAGCGGGAGGGCTCAATGAGCAGTTCTTC. It translates to CASSPPGLAGGLNEQFF.